This TCR beta chain was found in a study of cytomegalovirus exposure and HLA in healthy donors. Study observations and caveats: It was confirmed in vitro that three of the CMV-associated chains were specific for CMV antigens.

For this clone: As yet, its antigen is unknown.

Here immunoSEQ multiplex PCR was the method, and the copy in TCRdb shows in-frame clones only, minus some. The table has approximately 120,000 clones, 85% to 95% seen once. The CDR3 has 15 residues. V was trimmed by 1 base and J by 4 bases, leaving 11 bases between them. CDR1 is SEHNR, CDR2 FQNEAQ, per germline (reference sequence). Sequencing was done on a sample of PBMCs. The clonotype comes from a woman between 18 and 29 years old in good health and CMV-seronegative. The rearrangement joins TRBV7-9 to TRBJ2-1, with D unresolved. CDR3 sequence reads: CASSLDHSFYNEQFF. The CDR3 DNA reads TGTGCCAGCAGCTTAGATCACTCTTTTTACAATGAGCAGTTCTTC.